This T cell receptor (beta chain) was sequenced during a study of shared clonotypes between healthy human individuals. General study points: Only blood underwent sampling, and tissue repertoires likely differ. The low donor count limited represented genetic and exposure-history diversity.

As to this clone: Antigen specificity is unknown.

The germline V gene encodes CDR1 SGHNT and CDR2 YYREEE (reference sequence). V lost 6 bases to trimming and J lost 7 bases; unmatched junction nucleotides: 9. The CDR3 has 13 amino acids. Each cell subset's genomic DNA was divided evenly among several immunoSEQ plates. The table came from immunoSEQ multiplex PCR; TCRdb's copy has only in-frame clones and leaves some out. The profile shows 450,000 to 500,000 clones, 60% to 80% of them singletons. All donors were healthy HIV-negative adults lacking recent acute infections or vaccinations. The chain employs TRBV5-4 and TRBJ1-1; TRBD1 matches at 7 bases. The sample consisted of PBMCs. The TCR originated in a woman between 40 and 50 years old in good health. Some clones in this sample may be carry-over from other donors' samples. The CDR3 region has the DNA TGTGCCAGCACCTACCAGGGGGGGGGTGAAGCTTTCTTT. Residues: CASTYQGGGEAFF.